This T cell receptor (beta chain) originates from a study of Ad26.COV2.S vaccination and SARS-CoV-2 variants. At the level of the study: Each vaccinee took Ad26.COV2.S intramuscularly, once or twice 56 days apart.

A single count supports this clone. Its antigen is not known. The data were produced by immunoSEQ multiplex PCR, yet TCRdb's version contains in-frame clones alone and is incomplete. Of 400,000 or so clones listed, about nine tenths are singletons. Germline CDR1 is SEHNR and CDR2 is FQNEAQ (reference sequence). Trimming cost V 3 bases and J 0 bases, with 19 bases left between them. The CDR3 covers 18 residues. Treatment indicated: over 15 received Ad26.COV2.S at low or high dose, single or two shots; 5 received placebo; per-sample allocation not given. Sampling was performed 63 days after the first vaccine or placebo injection. This vaccine is an Ad26 vector that expresses the Wuhan-strain SARS-CoV-2 spike. Study-level findings and limits: In TCR breadth and depth analyses, total T cell responses may have been underestimated. Comparability of non-spike TCR breadth was observed across vaccine and placebo recipients.

The source material was peripheral blood, sampled in a trial of Ad26.COV2.S vaccine versus placebo. V usage is TRBV7-9 and J usage is TRBJ2-3; possibly TRBD1 or TRBD2 for D (6 bases each). The clonotype originates from a person aged 18-65 years who received the Ad26.COV2.S COVID-19 vaccine or a placebo. The CDR3 nucleotides read TGTGCCAGCAGCTTCTACGGCTGGGGGGCGGGGAGCACAGATACGCAGTATTTT. It yields the protein CASSFYGWGAGSTDTQYF.